These 19 T cell receptor beta chains originate from one sample sequenced in a study of T-cell reconstitution after alpha-beta-depleted transplantation in children. During its preparation, the TCRbeta library received unique molecular identifiers. MiXCR, run by TCRdb on the PCR reads, gives a single entry per CDR3 protein. The data hold roughly 220,000 distinct CDR3 sequences, with around 13% observed a single time. The sequences come from PBMCs from the stem cell graft donor, collected from the stem cell graft. These receptors were collected from a human donor who donated a stem cell graft to a child with acute lymphoblastic leukemia.

The V and J genes are TRBV18 and TRBJ1-2, with 11 bases lining up with TRBD1. The junction had 8 bases not matched to a gene; V was cut back by 6 bases and J by 5 bases. This CDR3 comprises 15 residues. Germline CDR1 is KGHSH and CDR2 is LQKENI. The CDR3 reads CASSEGQGAIYGYTF. CDR3 nucleotide sequence: TGTGCCAGCTCGGAAGGACAGGGGGCGATTTATGGCTACACCTTC.

The CDR3 DNA reads TGCAGTGCTGGGATAGCGGGCTTAGGGGGAAATGAGCAGTTCTTC. Its translation is CSAGIAGLGGNEQFF. The chain employs TRBV20-1 and TRBJ2-1; maybe TRBD2 (7 bases). Germline CDR1 is DFQATT and CDR2 is SNEGSKA (reference sequence). The germline V and J ends were trimmed by 5 bases and 7 bases, with 21 bases remaining between them. CDR3 length: 15 residues.

This clonotype was counted between two and nine times. The CDR3 sequence is CASRLKVEHPYEQYF. CDR3 nucleotide sequence: TGTGCCAGCAGACTAAAGGTCGAGCATCCCTACGAGCAGTACTTC. The chain carries TRBV27 and TRBJ2-7; D remains unclear. CDR3 length equals 15 residues. V shed 6 bases and J shed 2 bases, with 17 bases lying between them. From germline, CDR1 is MNHEY and CDR2 SMNVEV (reference sequence).

The sample holds many counts of this clonotype. The rearrangement links TRBV12-3 or TRBV12-4 to TRBJ1-2; D might be TRBD1 (6 bases). Trimming pared 6 bases from V and 1 base from J, leaving 21 bases between. This CDR3 has 17 residues. The CDR3 protein is CASSPITTGFNNYGYTF. The CDR3 nucleotides are TGTGCCAGCAGCCCCATAACCACAGGGTTTAATAACTATGGCTACACCTTC.

This clonotype was observed at least ten times. V is TRBV7-2 and J is TRBJ2-2, with D maybe TRBD2 (6 bases). Trimming left V 0 bases short and J 3 bases short, with 11 bases between. Germline loops: CDR1 SGHTA, CDR2 FQGNSA. This CDR3 contains 16 residues. Written as DNA, the CDR3 is TGTGCCAGCAGCTTAGCGCAGGGAGGATACACCGGGGAGCTGTTTTTT. Protein: CASSLAQGGYTGELFF.

The rearrangement uses TRBV5-6 and TRBJ1-3; D not certain. CDR1 and CDR2 from the germline V gene are SGHDT and YYEEEE. The CDR3 sequence is 14 residues long. Trimming cost V 0 bases and J 4 bases, with 8 bases left between them. This CDR3 reads CASSLGRRGNTIYF. In nucleotides, the CDR3 is TGTGCCAGCAGCTTGGGACGGCGGGGAAACACCATATATTTT.

This clonotype was counted many times. The chain employs TRBV5-1 and TRBJ2-2; D perhaps matches TRBD1 (5 bases). Germline CDR1 SGHRS, CDR2 YFSETQ. This CDR3 comprises 14 residues. The V end was cut by 6 bases, the J end by 7 bases, with 16 bases between. CDR3 nucleotide sequence: TGCGCCAGCACTCTGGGGCGGTCTATCGGGGAGCTGTTTTTT. Translated: CASTLGRSIGELFF.

This clonotype was seen at least ten times. The chain recombines TRBV5-1 with TRBJ1-2; no clear D gene. V gave up 0 bases and J gave up 4 bases, with 13 bases separating them. The V gene's germline CDR1 is SGHRS and CDR2 YFSETQ. The CDR3 sequence is 15 residues long. The DNA for the CDR3 is TGCGCCAGCAGCTTGGATCTGGCGGCCCGCTATGGCTACACCTTC. Its translation is CASSLDLAARYGYTF.

The table lists this clonotype with many counts. The V gene is TRBV4-3, the J gene TRBJ2-2, with a tentative D call TRBD1 (5 bases). CDR1 and CDR2 (germline): LGHNA, YSLEER. V was pared by 4 bases and J by 6 bases, with 15 bases between. CDR3 length equals 15 residues. The CDR3 loop is CASSPKTGRPGELFF. For the CDR3, the DNA is TGCGCCAGCAGCCCCAAAACAGGACGGCCCGGGGAGCTGTTTTTT.

This chain joins TRBV29-1 and TRBJ2-7, with D perhaps matching TRBD1 or TRBD2 (5 bases each). The CDR3 consists of 14 residues. With 5 bases removed from V and 2 bases from J, the gap between germline ends came to 16 bases. Germline-derived CDR1 and CDR2 are SQVTM and ANQGSEA. CDR3 bases: TGCAGCGTTCCGGGGCCGGGGAGCGCCTACGAGCAGTACTTC. It translates to CSVPGPGSAYEQYF.

This clonotype was seen repeatedly, ten times or more. V is TRBV7-9 and J is TRBJ2-1, with TRBD2 matching over 9 bases. With V trimmed by 2 bases and J by 2 bases, 4 bases remained unmatched. The length of the CDR3 is 16 residues. Per the germline V gene, CDR1 is SEHNR and CDR2 is FQNEAQ (reference sequence). DNA of the CDR3: TGTGCCAGCAGCTTAAGTGGCGGGAGGGCCTACAATGAGCAGTTCTTC. It encodes CASSLSGGRAYNEQFF.

This clonotype occurred many times. V usage is TRBV19 and J usage is TRBJ1-2, with D perhaps matching TRBD1 (6 bases). CDR3 length: 13 residues. Germline V gene lookup returns CDR1 LNHDA and CDR2 SQIVND (reference sequence). V was pared by 9 bases and J by 4 bases, with 15 bases between. The CDR3 is CASSRGRSYGYTF. The DNA of the CDR3 is TGTGCCAGCAGTCGGGGGCGCAGCTATGGCTACACCTTC.

This clonotype was seen a handful of times. The chain recombines TRBV28 with TRBJ1-3; D is unresolved. The CDR3 sequence is 15 residues long. V was shortened by 6 bases and J by 0 bases, with 12 bases between the two germline ends. Germline V gene sequence: CDR1 MDHEN, CDR2 SYDVKM. The CDR3 DNA sequence: TGTGCCAGCAGACTGGACTCCAGCTCTGGAAACACCATATATTTT. Its protein product is CASRLDSSSGNTIYF.

This clonotype was seen a handful of times. The CDR3 region is CASSLPPGGKLFF. The DNA of the CDR3 is TGTGCCAGCAGTTTACCACCGGGCGGAAAACTGTTTTTT. The chain recombines TRBV28 with TRBJ1-4; D gene uncertain. CDR3 length: 13 amino acids. Trimming took off 2 bases at V and 10 bases at J, with 11 bases between the two ends. Germline CDR1 reads MDHEN; CDR2 reads SYDVKM.

This chain uses TRBV11-2 with TRBJ2-7; 12 bases line up with TRBD2. The germline gives CDR1 SGHAT, CDR2 FQNNGV. This CDR3 region has 18 residues. The ends lost 11 bases at V and 4 bases at J; junction bases unmatched: 21. The CDR3 loop reads CAFSPRDRRLAGVYEQYF. As DNA, the CDR3 is TGTGCCTTCAGCCCCCGGGACAGAAGACTAGCGGGAGTATACGAGCAGTACTTC.

This clonotype was picked up many times. The chain carries TRBV2 and TRBJ2-3, with TRBD1 matching 8 bases. This CDR3 is built from 14 residues. Germline CDR1 and CDR2: SNHLY and FYNNEI. Trimming took 8 bases from V and 3 from J; bases not matched to a gene: 7. CDR3 DNA: TGTGCCAGCCGGACAGGGTCGGGGACAGATACGCAGTATTTT. It codes for CASRTGSGTDTQYF.

Concerning this clonotype itself: Being one base from a much bigger clone, this may be a read error. The rearrangement uses TRBV20-1 and TRBJ2-5; weak D call: TRBD2 (6 bases). From germline, CDR1 is DFQATT and CDR2 SNEGSKA (reference sequence). V gave up 1 base and J gave up 2 bases, with 17 bases separating them. This CDR3 region has 16 residues. The CDR3 is CSARGARGSVQETQYF. The CDR3 region has the DNA TGCAGTGCTAGAGGAGCGCGGGGTTCCGTTCAAGAGACCCAGTACTTC.

This clonotype was seen repeatedly, ten times or more. The rearrangement joins TRBV6-5 to TRBJ1-2; D is perhaps TRBD1 (5 bases). The V gene lost 7 bases and the J gene lost 3 bases, with 15 bases spanning the gap. The germline CDR1 and CDR2 sequences are MNHEY and SVGAGI. The CDR3 length is 14 residues. In DNA, the CDR3 is TGTGCCAGCAAACTCTTACAGGACCACTATGGCTACACCTTC. Residues: CASKLLQDHYGYTF.

There are many counts of this clonotype. The chain has TRBV10-2 and TRBJ1-5; D is unresolved. The CDR3 is 13 residues long. The germline gives CDR1 WSHSY, CDR2 SAAADI. V was pared by 4 bases and J by 6 bases, with 10 bases between. DNA of the CDR3: TGCGCCAGCAGTGTGAACCGGGCTCAGCCCCAGCATTTT. It yields the protein CASSVNRAQPQHF.